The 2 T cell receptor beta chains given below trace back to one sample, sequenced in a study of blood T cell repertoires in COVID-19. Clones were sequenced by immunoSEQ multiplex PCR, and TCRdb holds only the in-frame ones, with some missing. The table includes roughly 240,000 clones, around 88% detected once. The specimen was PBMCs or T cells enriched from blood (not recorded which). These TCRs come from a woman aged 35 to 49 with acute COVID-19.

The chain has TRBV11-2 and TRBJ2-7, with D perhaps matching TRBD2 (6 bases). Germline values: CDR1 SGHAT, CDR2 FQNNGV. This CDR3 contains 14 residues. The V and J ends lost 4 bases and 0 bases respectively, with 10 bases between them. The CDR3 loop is CASSYQRASYEQYV. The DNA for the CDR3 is TGTGCCAGCAGCTACCAGCGGGCCTCCTACGAGCAGTACGTC.

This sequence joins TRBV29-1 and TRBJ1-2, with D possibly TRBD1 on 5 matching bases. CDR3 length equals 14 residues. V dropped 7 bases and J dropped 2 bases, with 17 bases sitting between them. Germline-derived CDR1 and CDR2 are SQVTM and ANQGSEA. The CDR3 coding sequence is TGCAGCGCCTCTATTGACAGCTCAAACTATGGCTACACCTTC. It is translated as CSASIDSSNYGYTF.